This T cell receptor beta chain was captured by sequencing in a study of CD8 T cells in Susac syndrome. The length of the CDR3 is 13 residues. CDR1 and CDR2 from the germline V gene are SGHAT and FQNNGV. V was shortened by 5 bases and J by 5 bases, with 10 bases between the two germline ends. RNA totalling roughly 0.45 to 1 ug underwent reverse transcription with random hexamers. TCRdb passed the immunoSEQ multiplex PCR reads through MiXCR, listing each CDR3 protein once. The sample has 200,000 to 300,000 distinct CDR3 sequences, 90% to 97% seen once. The sequencing sample was made of CD4+ T cells from PBMCs. This chain joins TRBV11-2 and TRBJ1-5, with a tentative D call TRBD1 (6 bases). This TCR was recovered from a human donor with Susac syndrome. The CDR3 DNA follows: TGTGCCAGCAGCCGGACAGTTCATCAGCCCCAGCATTTT. It is translated as CASSRTVHQPQHF.